The present TCR beta chain was sequenced within a study of OX40 agonist ivuxolimab in advanced cancers. Whole-study context: Patients got intravenous ivuxolimab at 0.01 to 10 mg/kg every 2 weeks.

Libraries were prepared by immunoSEQ multiplex PCR; TCRdb keeps only in-frame clonotypes and omits some of them. This table has 75,000 to 95,000 clones, around 92% appearing once. The receptor's source is an adult with an advanced solid tumor such as melanoma, head and neck, liver or kidney cancer. Source: CD4+ or CD8+ T cells sorted from blood, taken in a trial of the OX40 agonist ivuxolimab.

For the CDR3, the DNA is TGTGCCAGCAGCGGGGTGAAGGCAGGAAGAAACGAGCAGTACTTC. Its translation: CASSGVKAGRNEQYF. V is TRBV7-3 and J is TRBJ2-7; D gene ambiguous. Looked up from germline, CDR1 is SGHTA and CDR2 is FQGTGA. CDR3 size: 15 residues. Deletions cut 5 bases from V and 5 bases from J, with 19 bases between.